Listed below are T cell receptor beta chains from one sample, sequenced in a study of blood T cell repertoires in COVID-19. Sequencing used immunoSEQ multiplex PCR; TCRdb keeps in-frame clones, though not all of them. The repertoire holds 250,000 to 350,000 clones, roughly 83% seen once, with more than 1.1% in the top ten. The sample comprised peripheral blood. These receptors all come from a human donor with COVID-19, enrolled during active disease. The donor label of this sample is uncertain. Both conserved end residues are part of each CDR3. Fields, in order: V gene, J gene, clone size, D gene, CDR3 DNA, CDR3 protein. D genes are given only for firm matches. Clone sizes are given selectively: once, few, many, or a class where the clone is expanded.

>TRBV4-1|TRBJ2-5|NA|TRBD1
TGCGCCAGCAGCCGAGGGACAGTTACATACCAAGAGACCCAGTACTTC
CASSRGTVTYQETQYF
>TRBV7-8|TRBJ2-2|NA|NA
TGTGCCAGCAGCTTAGTCGTCGGGACTAACACCGGGGAGCTGTTTTTT
CASSLVVGTNTGELFF
>TRBV28|TRBJ1-2|once|TRBD1
TGTGCCAGCACTCAAGGGGGCGGTGGGGGCTACACCTTC
CASTQGGGGGYTF
>TRBV6-5|TRBJ1-5|NA|NA
TGTGCCAGCACCGACTGGGGACTCGATCAGCCCCAGCATTTT
CASTDWGLDQPQHF
>TRBV28|TRBJ1-2|once|TRBD1
TGTGCCAGCAGTCTAACCGGACAGGTCTGGGGCTACACCTTC
CASSLTGQVWGYTF
>TRBV14|TRBJ1-1|many|NA
TGTGCCAGCAGCCAAGGGCAGGTCGGGGGATGGCTCACTGAAGCTTTCTTT
CASSQGQVGGWLTEAFF
>TRBV19|TRBJ1-6|NA|NA
TGTGCCAGCTTACAAGGGAGGGGATCACCCCTCCACTTT
CASLQGRGSPLHF
>TRBV7-9|TRBJ1-2|NA|TRBD1
TGTGCCAGCAGCTTATATCGACAGGGATACACCTTC
CASSLYRQGYTF
>TRBV5-1|TRBJ2-5|NA|NA
TGCGCCAGCAGCTTCAACAGGAGAAGCCAGTACTTC
CASSFNRRSQYF
>TRBV28|TRBJ1-3|NA|NA
TGTGCCAGCACACAGGGCCAAAACACCATATATTTT
CASTQGQNTIYF
>TRBV7-2|TRBJ2-7|NA|TRBD2
TGTGCCAGCAGTCGGGGCGGGAGGGTTCCCTACGAGCAGTACTTC
CASSRGGRVPYEQYF
>TRBV7-2|TRBJ1-1|NA|TRBD1
TGTGCCAGCAGCGTCAGGGGACAGGGGAAGAACACTGAAGCTTTCTTT
CASSVRGQGKNTEAFF
>TRBV9|TRBJ1-3|few|NA
TGTGCCAGCAAGCTAGCTCAAGGGGGGGACTCTGGAAACACCATATATTTT
CASKLAQGGDSGNTIYF
>TRBV4-2|TRBJ1-5|NA|NA
TGTGCCAGCAGCCAAGAGGTGAGGGTCGGGCCCCAGCATTTT
CASSQEVRVGPQHF
>TRBV19|TRBJ1-1|NA|NA
TGTGCCAGTAGAATTTCTCCCGGGTCTCTACTAGAAGCTTTCTTT
CASRISPGSLLEAFF
>TRBV4-1|TRBJ2-1|NA|NA
TGCGCCAGCAGCCCCCTGAGCTCGGTGAACAATGAGCAGTTCTTC
CASSPLSSVNNEQFF
>TRBV9|TRBJ2-3|NA|TRBD2
TGTGCCAGCAGCGTAACGGGCGGGAGTGCAGATACGCAGTATTTT
CASSVTGGSADTQYF
>TRBV5-1|TRBJ2-4|NA|TRBD1
TGCGCCAGCAGCCCGGACAGGGCCAAAAACATTCAGTACTTC
CASSPDRAKNIQYF
>TRBV2|TRBJ2-5|NA|TRBD2
TGTGCCGGACAGCGGACTAGCAGCCAAGAGACCCAGTACTTC
CAGQRTSSQETQYF